This TCR beta chain was found in a study of cytomegalovirus exposure and HLA in healthy donors. The study, taken as a whole, reports: Most observed TCR sequences were rare, whereas some public TCRs were detected in many donors.

In the case of this clone: Its specificity is unknown.

PCR used 60 Vbeta primers and 13 Jbeta primers. TCRdb's table, derived via immunoSEQ multiplex PCR, lists solely in-frame clones and lacks some. The repertoire holds roughly 130,000 clones, with about two thirds as singletons. The ends were cut back, 10 bases at V and 0 bases at J, with 6 bases in the middle. Per the germline V gene, CDR1 is MGHDK and CDR2 is SYGVNS. The CDR3 totals 11 residues. No CMV serostatus entry exists for this donor. The chain has TRBV25-1 and TRBJ2-5; D is uncertain. Sequencing was performed on PBMCs. The sequence derives from a human donor in good health. As DNA, the CDR3 is TGTGCCACCGCGTACCAAGAGACCCAGTACTTC. Translated, it gives CATAYQETQYF. Full variable domain (remainder filled in from reference TRBV25-1 and TRBJ2-5): EADIYQTPRYLVIGTGKKITLECSQTMGHDKMYWYQQDPGMELHLIHYSYGVNSTEKGDLSSESTVSRIRTEHFPLTLESARPSHTSQYLCATAYQETQYFGPGTRLLVL.